These 12 T cell receptor beta chains originate from one sample sequenced in a study of blood T cells in healthy people across ages. PCR was performed a second time for roughly 7 to 11 cycles using a sample-barcoded 5' primer and a J-beta primer mix. A single record per CDR3 protein comes from TCRdb applying MiXCR to the 5' RACE reads. The sample includes fewer than 2,000,000 distinct CDR3 sequences, 30% to 40% of them seen just once. The sample consisted of blood. These receptors all stem from a human donor in good health.

The rearrangement joins TRBV7-8 to TRBJ2-3; 10 bases line up with TRBD2. The CDR3 loop spans 16 amino acids. The germline CDR1 and CDR2 sequences are SGHVS and FQNEAQ. The V gene end was trimmed by 2 bases and the J gene end by 5 bases; junction bases not matched to a gene: 7. The DNA for the CDR3 is TGTGCCAGCAGCTTAATGTCGGGACTAGCGTTAGATACGCAGTATTTT. The encoded protein is CASSLMSGLALDTQYF.

The chain recombines TRBV5-1 with TRBJ2-5, with D uncertain. The DNA end lines up better with TRBJ2-7; the J call may be wrong. Germline loops: CDR1 SGHRS, CDR2 YFSETQ. The CDR3 is 12 residues long. CDR3 in amino acids: CASSSPSPEQYF. The CDR3 nucleotides are TGCGCCAGCAGCTCACCAAGTCCCGAGCAGTACTTC.

This clonotype was seen a handful of times. The J gene is TRBJ1-6, the V gene TRBV5-1; D is undetermined. This CDR3 region has 14 residues. Germline values: CDR1 SGHRS, CDR2 YFSETQ. Trimming shortened V by 4 bases and J by 7 bases, and 12 bases separated the two germline ends. CDR3 region: CASSPGPGNSPLHF. The DNA of the CDR3 is TGCGCCAGCAGCCCCGGGCCCGGCAATTCACCCCTCCACTTT.

CDR3 residues: CASSQGAVPSYEQYF. CDR3 coding DNA: TGTGCCAGCAGCCAAGGTGCAGTCCCCTCCTACGAGCAGTACTTC. The chain recombines TRBV3-1 with TRBJ2-4; D uncertain. Near its end, the DNA agrees better with TRBJ2-7, so the J call may be wrong. The CDR3 covers 15 residues. Germline CDR1 is LGHDT and CDR2 is YNNKEL (reference sequence).

The chain is built from TRBV5-1 and TRBJ1-1; D remains unclear. Germline CDR1 reads SGHRS; CDR2 reads YFSETQ. The CDR3 extends over 15 amino acids. V shed 1 base and J shed 2 bases, with 12 bases lying between them. The CDR3 here is CASSLQGRINTEAFF. CDR3 nucleotide sequence: TGCGCCAGCAGCTTGCAAGGCAGGATAAACACTGAAGCTTTCTTT. Using reference TRBV5-1 and TRBJ1-1 for the parts outside the CDR3, the full variable domain is KAGVTQTPRYLIKTRGQQVTLSCSPISGHRSVSWYQQTPGQGLQFLFEYFSETQRNKGNFPGRFSGRQFSNSRSEMNVSTLELGDSALYLCASSLQGRINTEAFFGQGTRLTVV.

The genes are TRBV7-9 and TRBJ2-5; no reliable D call. This CDR3 spans 14 amino acids. Trimming shortened V by 0 bases and J by 2 bases, and 7 bases separated the two germline ends. Germline CDR1 SEHNR, CDR2 FQNEAQ (reference sequence). In DNA form, the CDR3 reads TGTGCCAGCAGCTTAGCGCACCGTCAAGAGACCCAGTACTTC. Translated, it gives CASSLAHRQETQYF.

This clonotype was seen only a few times. The CDR3 DNA reads as TGCGCCAGCAGCAAGGACATGCGATTTAGCTCCTATAATTCACCCCTCCACTTT. Translation: CASSKDMRFSSYNSPLHF. The chain couples TRBV5-1 to TRBJ1-6; maybe TRBD1 (5 bases). This CDR3 comprises 18 residues. Germline-derived CDR1 and CDR2 are SGHRS and YFSETQ. Between the trimmed V and J ends, which lost 4 bases and 0 bases, there was a span of 17 bases.

The chain employs TRBV5-1 and TRBJ1-1; D is ambiguous. V was shortened by 0 bases and J by 1 base, with 13 bases between the two germline ends. Germline lookup yields CDR1 SGHRS and CDR2 YFSETQ. The CDR3 has 16 amino acids. The CDR3 loop reads CASSLEGRGGNTEAFF. CDR3 DNA sequence: TGCGCCAGCAGCTTGGAGGGTCGAGGAGGGAACACTGAAGCTTTCTTT. The full variable domain, its missing parts supplied by reference TRBV5-1 and TRBJ1-1, is KAGVTQTPRYLIKTRGQQVTLSCSPISGHRSVSWYQQTPGQGLQFLFEYFSETQRNKGNFPGRFSGRQFSNSRSEMNVSTLELGDSALYLCASSLEGRGGNTEAFFGQGTRLTVV.

The sample holds a few counts of this clonotype. Being one base from a much bigger clone, this may be a read error. J is TRBJ1-2 and V is TRBV5-6; D ambiguous. The CDR3 contains 13 residues. Germline V lookup: CDR1 SGHDT, CDR2 YYEEEE. Trimming cost V 3 bases and J 7 bases, with 13 bases left between them. The CDR3 protein is CASSSWGGCGYTF. The DNA for the CDR3 is TGTGCCAGCAGCTCGTGGGGAGGCTGTGGCTACACCTTC.

This chain links TRBV21-1 with TRBJ1-4; the table assigns TRBD1, which was not confirmed against the DNA. TRBV21-1 is reported as a pseudogene. The CDR3 sequence is 15 residues long. The CDR3 region is CASSAKGWTNEKLFF. The CDR3, as DNA: TGTGCCAGCAGCGCCAAGGGGTGGACTAATGAAAAACTGTTTTTT.

The chain has TRBV2 and TRBJ1-2; no reliable D call. CDR1 is SNHLY, CDR2 FYNNEI, per germline. The V gene lost 6 bases and the J gene lost 7 bases, with 12 bases spanning the gap. The CDR3 totals 12 residues. Written as DNA, the CDR3 is TGTGCCAGCAGGGCGGATGAGGGTGGCTACACCTTC. Its translation: CASRADEGGYTF. Drawing the rest from reference TRBV2 and TRBJ1-2, the complete variable domain is EPEVTQTPSHQVTQMGQEVILRCVPISNHLYFYWYRQILGQKVEFLVSFYNNEISEKSEIFDDQFSVERPDGSNFTLKIRSTKLEDSAMYFCASRADEGGYTFGSGTRLTVV.

This clonotype has just a few counts. The rearrangement links TRBV20-1 to TRBJ2-1, with 10 bases matching TRBD1. The length of the CDR3 is 13 residues. Germline CDR1 DFQATT, CDR2 SNEGSKA (reference sequence). V lost 6 bases and J lost 10; bases outside the gene matches: 9. CDR3 DNA: TGCAGTGCCCCTGACAGGGGGCAATACGAGCAGTTCTTC. This sequence encodes CSAPDRGQYEQFF.